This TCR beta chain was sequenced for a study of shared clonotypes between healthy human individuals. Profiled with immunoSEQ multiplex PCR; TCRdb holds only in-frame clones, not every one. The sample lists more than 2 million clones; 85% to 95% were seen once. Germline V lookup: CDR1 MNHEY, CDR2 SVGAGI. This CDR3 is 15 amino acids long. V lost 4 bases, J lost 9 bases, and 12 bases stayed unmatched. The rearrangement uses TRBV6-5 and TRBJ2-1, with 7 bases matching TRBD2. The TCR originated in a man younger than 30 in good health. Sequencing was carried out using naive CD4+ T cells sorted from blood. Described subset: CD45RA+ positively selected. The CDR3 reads CASSLVGGARGEQFF. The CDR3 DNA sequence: TGTGCCAGCAGTTTAGTGGGAGGGGCAAGAGGTGAGCAGTTCTTC.